A selection of T cell receptor beta chains follows, all from one sample in a study of OX40 agonist ivuxolimab in advanced cancers. Method: immunoSEQ multiplex PCR; TCRdb's copy keeps in-frame clones and lacks some. Of roughly 53,000 clones listed, around 82% are singletons. The sequencing here drew on CD4+ or CD8+ T cells sorted from blood, taken in a trial of the OX40 agonist ivuxolimab. Receptors originate from an adult with an advanced solid tumor such as melanoma, head and neck, liver or kidney cancer. Both conserved end residues are part of each CDR3. Each record gives: D gene, J gene, V gene, clone size, CDR3 protein, CDR3 DNA. D genes are given only for firm matches. Clone size is stated in some rows and not others, as once, few, many or a class when expanded.

d_call: .; j_call: TRBJ2-7; v_call: TRBV11-3; clone_size: .; cdr3_aa: CASSLGAPGADYEQYF; cdr3_nt: TGTGCCAGCAGCTTAGGGGCGCCCGGGGCTGATTACGAGCAGTACTTC
d_call: .; j_call: TRBJ2-3; v_call: TRBV5-1; clone_size: once; cdr3_aa: CASSELEGTDTQYF; cdr3_nt: TGCGCCAGCAGTGAGTTAGAGGGGACAGATACGCAGTATTTT
d_call: TRBD1; j_call: TRBJ1-1; v_call: TRBV7-2; clone_size: .; cdr3_aa: CASSLRGGGGSEAFF; cdr3_nt: TGTGCCAGCAGCTTACGAGGGGGCGGTGGATCTGAAGCTTTCTTT
d_call: .; j_call: TRBJ2-3; v_call: TRBV9; clone_size: .; cdr3_aa: CASSQGIGATDTQYF; cdr3_nt: TGTGCCAGCAGCCAGGGGATTGGGGCCACAGATACGCAGTATTTT
d_call: .; j_call: TRBJ2-1; v_call: TRBV6-5; clone_size: .; cdr3_aa: CASSSLGFVYNEQFF; cdr3_nt: TGTGCCAGCAGTTCACTGGGCTTCGTGTACAATGAGCAGTTCTTC
d_call: .; j_call: TRBJ1-4; v_call: TRBV19; clone_size: .; cdr3_aa: CASSSWGETNEKLFF; cdr3_nt: TGTGCCAGTAGTTCCTGGGGGGAGACTAATGAAAAACTGTTTTTT
d_call: .; j_call: TRBJ2-3; v_call: TRBV9; clone_size: once; cdr3_aa: CASTASGAAGADTQYF; cdr3_nt: TGTGCCAGCACTGCTTCGGGGGCGGCGGGAGCAGATACGCAGTATTTT
d_call: TRBD1; j_call: TRBJ1-1; v_call: TRBV28; clone_size: few; cdr3_aa: CASSRRQGAGEAFF; cdr3_nt: TGTGCCAGCAGCCGGAGACAGGGGGCGGGGGAAGCTTTCTTT
d_call: TRBD1; j_call: TRBJ1-2; v_call: TRBV30; clone_size: .; cdr3_aa: CAWRDRGSGYTF; cdr3_nt: TGTGCCTGGAGGGACAGGGGATCTGGCTACACCTTC
d_call: TRBD2; j_call: TRBJ2-5; v_call: TRBV18; clone_size: .; cdr3_aa: CASSPMSASGTSETQYF; cdr3_nt: TGTGCCAGCTCACCAATGTCGGCTAGCGGGACTTCCGAGACCCAGTACTTC
d_call: .; j_call: TRBJ2-7; v_call: TRBV6-6; clone_size: .; cdr3_aa: CASSPSWRTLGEQYF; cdr3_nt: TGTGCCAGCAGCCCCTCGTGGCGGACGCTTGGAGAGCAGTACTTC
d_call: TRBD1; j_call: TRBJ2-2; v_call: TRBV6-5; clone_size: .; cdr3_aa: CASTPGQTNTGELFF; cdr3_nt: TGTGCCAGCACCCCGGGACAGACGAACACCGGGGAGCTGTTTTTT
d_call: .; j_call: TRBJ2-7; v_call: TRBV7-8; clone_size: .; cdr3_aa: CASSLVPSGEQYF; cdr3_nt: TGTGCCAGCAGCTTAGTTCCCAGCGGCGAGCAGTACTTC
d_call: TRBD2; j_call: TRBJ2-7; v_call: TRBV4-3; clone_size: medium-sized; cdr3_aa: CASSQDHLAGRTVQYF; cdr3_nt: TGCGCCAGCAGCCAAGATCACCTAGCGGGCCGAACGGTGCAGTACTTC
d_call: TRBD1; j_call: TRBJ1-5; v_call: TRBV2; clone_size: .; cdr3_aa: CASTTTGAQPQHF; cdr3_nt: TGTGCCAGCACCACGACAGGGGCGCAGCCCCAGCATTTT
d_call: TRBD1; j_call: TRBJ2-5; v_call: TRBV19; clone_size: .; cdr3_aa: CASSYTRTGDETQYF; cdr3_nt: TGTGCCAGTAGTTATACCCGGACAGGGGACGAGACCCAGTACTTC
d_call: TRBD2; j_call: TRBJ2-1; v_call: TRBV4-1; clone_size: .; cdr3_aa: CASSQILAGANEQFF; cdr3_nt: TGCGCCAGCAGCCAAATACTAGCGGGAGCAAATGAGCAGTTCTTC
d_call: .; j_call: TRBJ2-6; v_call: TRBV5-6; clone_size: .; cdr3_aa: CASSTHGVGANVLTF; cdr3_nt: TGTGCCAGCAGCACCCACGGGGTTGGGGCCAACGTCCTGACTTTC
d_call: TRBD2; j_call: TRBJ2-1; v_call: TRBV29-1; clone_size: .; cdr3_aa: CSLRLAGGTTYNEQFF; cdr3_nt: TGCAGCCTCCGACTAGCGGGAGGGACGACCTACAATGAGCAGTTCTTC
d_call: .; j_call: TRBJ2-2; v_call: TRBV18; clone_size: .; cdr3_aa: CASSPSPGTNTGELFF; cdr3_nt: TGTGCCAGCTCACCATCCCCAGGAACGAACACCGGGGAGCTGTTTTTT
d_call: TRBD2; j_call: TRBJ2-7; v_call: TRBV5-1; clone_size: .; cdr3_aa: CASSWSGSSDEQYF; cdr3_nt: TGCGCCAGCAGCTGGAGCGGGAGCAGTGACGAGCAGTACTTC
d_call: TRBD1; j_call: TRBJ1-5; v_call: TRBV7-9; clone_size: .; cdr3_aa: CASSLRGPNQPQHF; cdr3_nt: TGTGCCAGCAGCCTAAGGGGGCCAAATCAGCCCCAGCATTTT